This T cell receptor (beta chain) emerged from a study of beta chain features in type 1 diabetes. Every bit of the isolated RNA underwent reverse transcription, so sequencing read expressed TCRB transcripts. TCRdb's table, derived via immunoSEQ multiplex PCR, lists solely in-frame clones and lacks some. The data contain 250,000 to 350,000 clones, approximately 15% of them singletons. Findings of the study overall: TCRB CDR3 length was moderately but significantly reduced in all four CD4+ subsets of Type 1 diabetes patients.

With respect to this clone: Antigen: not known.

Germline V gene data show CDR1 as SGHRS and CDR2 as YFSETQ. V was pared by 1 base and J by 2 bases, with 3 bases of the junction left unmatched. CDR3 length: 15 amino acids. The receptor's source is a man aged 25 to 45 with type 1 diabetes. This chain uses TRBV5-1 with TRBJ2-1, with TRBD2 matching 7 bases. Sample: naive CD4+ T cells from blood. The CDR3 coding sequence is TGCGCCAGCAGCTTGACTAGCGTCACCTACAATGAGCAGTTCTTC. This gives the protein CASSLTSVTYNEQFF. Full variable domain (remainder filled in from reference TRBV5-1 and TRBJ2-1): KAGVTQTPRYLIKTRGQQVTLSCSPISGHRSVSWYQQTPGQGLQFLFEYFSETQRNKGNFPGRFSGRQFSNSRSEMNVSTLELGDSALYLCASSLTSVTYNEQFFGPGTRLTVL.